This T cell receptor beta chain was retrieved from a study of blood T cells in healthy people across ages. General observations from the study: Compared with aged donors, long-lived donors showed fewer expanded clones, suggesting selection.

PBMCs, at least 7 million per sample, were isolated. Per sample, at least 5 micrograms of total RNA were extracted. V was clipped by 6 bases and J by 3 bases; unmatched bases: 3. Germline V lookup: CDR1 MNHNY, CDR2 SVGAGI (reference sequence). The CDR3 has 14 amino acids. Together with a sample-barcoded 5' primer, a J-beta primer mix was included in a second PCR lasting roughly 7 to 11 cycles. Through a template-switch adaptor with 12 random nucleotides, each cDNA molecule received a tag. One entry per CDR3 protein, called by TCRdb with MiXCR from the 5' RACE reads. Of over 1,500,000 distinct CDR3 sequences in the sample, less than 50% were seen once. This clonotype was seen more than once but under ten times. Its antigen is not known.

V and J are TRBV6-6 and TRBJ2-5; 11 bases line up with TRBD2. This sequence was found in a woman aged 40 to 49 in good health. Sequencing was carried out using blood. The chain's CDR3 is CASRKTSGEETQYF. In DNA, the CDR3 is TGTGCCAGCAGGAAGACTAGCGGGGAAGAGACCCAGTACTTC.